This T cell receptor beta chain originates from a study of early T cells in non-severe SARS-CoV-2 infection. Individual cDNA molecules each received unique molecular identifiers attached to them. MiXCR, applied by TCRdb to the 5' RACE reads, yields one record per CDR3 protein. Among over 45,000 distinct CDR3 sequences listed, about 10% were seen once. This clonotype has at least ten counts. No antigen is known for it. Germline V gives CDR1 LNHNV, CDR2 YYDKDF (reference sequence). Trimming left V 4 bases short and J 7 bases short, with 16 bases between. The CDR3 consists of 15 residues. Study-wide points: In VDJdb matching, anti-spike CD8 responses were favored while private and CD4 specificities went missing.

The sample was whole blood. The receptor comes from an adult who was a healthcare worker with PCR-confirmed SARS-CoV-2 infection or an uninfected control (not recorded which). The rearrangement links TRBV15 to TRBJ1-4; D possibly corresponds to TRBD1 (5 bases). The CDR3 protein is CATSTVRAGTEKLFF. For the CDR3, the DNA is TGTGCCACCAGCACTGTTAGGGCAGGGACTGAAAAACTGTTTTTT.